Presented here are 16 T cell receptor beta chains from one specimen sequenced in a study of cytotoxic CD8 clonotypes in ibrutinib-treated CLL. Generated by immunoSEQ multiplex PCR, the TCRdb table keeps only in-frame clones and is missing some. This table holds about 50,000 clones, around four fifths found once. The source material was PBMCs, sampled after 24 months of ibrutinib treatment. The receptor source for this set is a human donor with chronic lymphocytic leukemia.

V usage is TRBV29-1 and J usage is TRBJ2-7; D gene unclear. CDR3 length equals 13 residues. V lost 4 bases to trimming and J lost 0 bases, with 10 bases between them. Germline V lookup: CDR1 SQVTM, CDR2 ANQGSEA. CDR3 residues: CSVGEGSSYEQYF. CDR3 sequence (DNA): TGCAGCGTTGGTGAAGGCAGCTCCTACGAGCAGTACTTC.

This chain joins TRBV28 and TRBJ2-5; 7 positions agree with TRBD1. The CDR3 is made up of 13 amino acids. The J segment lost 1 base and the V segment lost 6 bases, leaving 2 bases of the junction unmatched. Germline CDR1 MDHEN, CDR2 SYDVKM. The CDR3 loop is CASRRQGQETQYF. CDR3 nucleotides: TGTGCCAGCAGAAGACAGGGCCAAGAGACCCAGTACTTC.

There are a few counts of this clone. CDR3 coding DNA: TGTGCCAGCAGCGCCTCAGGAGATACGCAGTATTTT. This sequence encodes CASSASGDTQYF. V is TRBV9 and J is TRBJ2-3; the D is unclear. V was trimmed by 3 bases and J by 5 bases, leaving 7 bases between them. The CDR3 is 12 amino acids. Germline V gene sequence: CDR1 SGDLS, CDR2 YYNGEE.

As DNA, the CDR3 is TGCGCCAGCAGCCAAGTATTTAGCGGAGGAGGGGAGACCCAGTACTTC. It encodes CASSQVFSGGGETQYF. V is TRBV4-3 and J is TRBJ2-5; weak D call: TRBD2 (6 bases). Deletions cut 1 base from V and 5 bases from J, with 17 bases between. The germline V gene has CDR1 LGHNA and CDR2 YSLEER. The CDR3 length is 16 residues.

Here the CDR3 reads CAISEGGGITNTEAFF. For the CDR3, the DNA is TGTGCCATCAGTGAGGGAGGTGGGATTACAAACACTGAAGCTTTCTTT. The rearrangement joins TRBV10-3 to TRBJ1-1; D unclear. Deletions cut 2 bases from V and 2 bases from J, with 15 bases between. CDR3 length equals 16 residues. CDR1 is ENHRY, CDR2 SYGVKD, per germline.

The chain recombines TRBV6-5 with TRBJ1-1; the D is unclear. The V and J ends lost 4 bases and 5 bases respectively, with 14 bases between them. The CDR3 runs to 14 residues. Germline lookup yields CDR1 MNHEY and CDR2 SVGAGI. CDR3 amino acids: CASSSKTVRTEAFF. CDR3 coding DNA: TGTGCCAGCAGTTCTAAGACGGTACGAACTGAAGCTTTCTTT.

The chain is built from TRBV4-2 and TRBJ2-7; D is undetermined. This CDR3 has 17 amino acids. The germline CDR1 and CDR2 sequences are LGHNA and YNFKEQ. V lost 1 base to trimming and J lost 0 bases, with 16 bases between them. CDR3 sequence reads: CASSQASQLPSSYEQYF. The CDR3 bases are TGTGCCAGCAGCCAAGCCTCACAGCTTCCAAGCTCCTACGAGCAGTACTTC.

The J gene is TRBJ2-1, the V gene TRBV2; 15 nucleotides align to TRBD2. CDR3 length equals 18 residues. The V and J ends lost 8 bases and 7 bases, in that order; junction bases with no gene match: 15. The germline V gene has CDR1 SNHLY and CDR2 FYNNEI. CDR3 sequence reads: CASSWTSGRARATNEQFF. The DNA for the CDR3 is TGTGCCAGCTCCTGGACTAGCGGGAGGGCCCGAGCTACGAATGAGCAGTTCTTC.

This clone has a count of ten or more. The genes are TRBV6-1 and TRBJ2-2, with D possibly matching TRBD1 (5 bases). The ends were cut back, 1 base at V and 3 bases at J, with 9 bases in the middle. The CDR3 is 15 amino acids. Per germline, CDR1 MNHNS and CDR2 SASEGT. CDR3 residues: CASSEGRTHTGELFF. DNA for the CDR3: TGTGCCAGCAGTGAAGGAAGGACACACACCGGGGAGCTGTTTTTT.

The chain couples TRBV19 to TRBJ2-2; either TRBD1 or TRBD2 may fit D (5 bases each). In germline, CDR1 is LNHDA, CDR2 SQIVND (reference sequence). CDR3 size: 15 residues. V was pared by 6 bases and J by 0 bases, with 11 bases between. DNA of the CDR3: TGTGCCAGTAGCTTGGGACGGCCGAACACCGGGGAGCTGTTTTTT. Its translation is CASSLGRPNTGELFF.

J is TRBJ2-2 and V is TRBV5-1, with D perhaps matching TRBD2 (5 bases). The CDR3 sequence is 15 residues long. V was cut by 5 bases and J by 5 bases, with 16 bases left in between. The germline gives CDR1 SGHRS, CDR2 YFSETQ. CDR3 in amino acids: CASSPGGGGTGELFF. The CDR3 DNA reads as TGCGCCAGCAGTCCCGGCGGAGGAGGAACCGGGGAGCTGTTTTTT.

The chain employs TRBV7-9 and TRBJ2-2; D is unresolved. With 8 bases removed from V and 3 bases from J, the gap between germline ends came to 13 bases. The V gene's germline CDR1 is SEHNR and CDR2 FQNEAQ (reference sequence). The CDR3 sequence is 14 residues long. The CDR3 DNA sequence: TGTGCCAGCGGTAGGGCCTCGGACACCGGGGAGCTGTTTTTT. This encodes CASGRASDTGELFF.

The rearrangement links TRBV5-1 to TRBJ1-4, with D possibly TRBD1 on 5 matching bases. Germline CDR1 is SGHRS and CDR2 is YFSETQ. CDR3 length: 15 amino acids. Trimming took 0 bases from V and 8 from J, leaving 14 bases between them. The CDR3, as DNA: TGCGCCAGCAGCTTGGGGGACGGGTTGGCGGAAAAACTGTTTTTT. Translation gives CASSLGDGLAEKLFF.

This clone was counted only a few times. DNA of the CDR3: TGCGCCAGCAGCCACGGACTAGCGGGAGCGAATGAGCAGTTCTTC. Translating gives CASSHGLAGANEQFF. The rearrangement joins TRBV4-1 to TRBJ2-1, with 13 positions matching TRBD2. The CDR3 contains 15 residues. Germline CDR1 is MGHRA and CDR2 is YSYEKL. With V trimmed by 3 bases and J by 7 bases, 3 bases remained unmatched.

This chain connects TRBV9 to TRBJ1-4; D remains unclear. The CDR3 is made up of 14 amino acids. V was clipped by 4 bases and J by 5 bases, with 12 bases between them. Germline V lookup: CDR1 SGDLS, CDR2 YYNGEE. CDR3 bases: TGTGCCAGCAGCCCGAGCGGCGGGAATGAAAAACTGTTTTTT. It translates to CASSPSGGNEKLFF.

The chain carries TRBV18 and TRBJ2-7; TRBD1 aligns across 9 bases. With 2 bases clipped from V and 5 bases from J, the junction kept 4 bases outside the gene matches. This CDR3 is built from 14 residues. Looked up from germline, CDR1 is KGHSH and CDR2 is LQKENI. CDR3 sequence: CASSPKDRGNEQYF. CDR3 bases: TGTGCCAGCTCACCAAAGGACAGGGGTAACGAGCAGTACTTC.